Included here is one TCR beta chain sequence, with context. The antigen remains unidentified. The germline gene is not matched at one end of the junction; a read error may be the cause. These data come from a study of read filtering for tumor transcriptome and immune sequencing. About the research overall: The cohort had some 16 men and over eleven women aged roughly 40 to 80, mean roughly 66 years. After DNase treatment, RNA was made into whole-transcriptome libraries.

From 400 to 450 ng of RNA, a library with molecular barcoded alpha/delta and beta/gamma adaptors was made. TCRdb analysed the reads with MiXCR anew, one entry per CDR3 protein. The repertoire includes 130,000 or so distinct CDR3 sequences, about 13% of them detected once, and 6.5% to 9% sits in the top ten. Per the germline V gene, CDR1 is MNHEY and CDR2 is SVGEGT. The CDR3 covers 13 residues. Sampling of bone marrow took place during active disease in every patient. Findings and limits, study-wide: This fraction held mixed bone marrow immune cells after CD138-negative sorting.

This sequence originates from a donor aged 40 or over with multiple myeloma. Input material: a population of CD138-negative cells sorted from bone marrow. V and J are TRBV6-2 or TRBV6-3 and TRBJ2-7; D may be TRBD1 or TRBD2 (5 bases each). CDR3 residues: CASRWDELYEQCF. DNA of the CDR3: TGTGCCAGCAGATGGGACGAGCTCTACGAGCAGTGCTTC.